These 28 T cell receptor beta chains came from one sample sequenced in a study of cytomegalovirus exposure and HLA in healthy donors. With 60 Vbeta and 13 Jbeta primers, the PCR was carried out. Method: immunoSEQ multiplex PCR; TCRdb's copy keeps in-frame clones and lacks some. The top ten clones hold around 4.7% of a sample with approximately 160,000 clones, more than 70% of them seen once. Sequences were obtained from PBMCs. These receptors came from a male donor in good health and CMV-seronegative.

This chain links TRBV4-1 with TRBJ2-7, with D possibly TRBD2 on 5 matching bases. The CDR3 covers 15 residues. V shed 0 bases and J shed 4 bases, with 13 bases lying between them. CDR1 and CDR2 (germline): MGHRA, YSYEKL. For the CDR3, the DNA is TGCGCCAGCAGCCAAGATACAGCGGCTCCGTACGAGCAGTACTTC. It translates to CASSQDTAAPYEQYF.

The gene calls are TRBV6-6 and TRBJ1-6; D perhaps matches TRBD1 (6 bases). V gave up 6 bases and J gave up 6 bases, with 12 bases separating them. Germline V gene sequence: CDR1 MNHNY, CDR2 SVGAGI (reference sequence). The CDR3 contains 14 residues. CDR3 nucleotide sequence: TGTGCCAGCAGCCCTGGACAGAGTAATTCACCCCTCCACTTT. This encodes CASSPGQSNSPLHF.

This clone came up a few times. The gene calls are TRBV5-4 and TRBJ1-1; TRBD1 might be the D (5 bases). This CDR3 is built from 15 residues. V was clipped by 3 bases and J by 10 bases, with 22 bases between them. Per germline, CDR1 SGHNT and CDR2 YYREEE (reference sequence). The CDR3 protein is CASSSGLGNQGLAFF. In DNA, the CDR3 is TGTGCCAGCAGCTCGGGCCTTGGTAACCAGGGTCTAGCTTTCTTT.

The chain has TRBV11-2 and TRBJ2-1; 11 bases agree with TRBD1. This CDR3 is 14 amino acids long. V lost 5 bases to trimming and J lost 7 bases; unmatched junction nucleotides: 4. Germline CDR1 SGHAT, CDR2 FQNNGV. This chain's CDR3 is CASSTGQGVNEQFF. The CDR3, as DNA: TGTGCCAGCAGCACGGGACAGGGGGTTAATGAGCAGTTCTTC.

The CDR3 region has the DNA TGTGCCAGCAGCTTAGGAGGGACAGGTTCCGGAGTTTTCTTT. Its translation: CASSLGGTGSGVFF. The rearrangement uses TRBV11-2 and TRBJ1-1, with 8 bases lining up with TRBD1. CDR3 length equals 14 residues. The V gene end was trimmed by 1 base and the J gene end by 13 bases; junction bases not matched to a gene: 11. Germline CDR1 and CDR2: SGHAT and FQNNGV. Combining the CDR3 with reference TRBV11-2 and TRBJ1-1 gives the whole variable domain EAGVAQSPRYKIIEKRQSVAFWCNPISGHATLYWYQQILGQGPKLLIQFQNNGVVDDSQLPKDRFSAERLKGVDSTLKIQPAKLEDSAVYLCASSLGGTGSGVFFGQGTRLTVV.

The V call is TRBV6-5, the J call TRBJ1-3; D call uncertain. The germline CDR1 and CDR2 sequences are MNHEY and SVGAGI. CDR3 size: 12 residues. Trimming stripped 7 bases from V and 4 bases from J, with 8 bases between. This CDR3 reads CASKAAGNTIYF. CDR3 nucleotides: TGTGCCAGCAAGGCGGCGGGAAACACCATATATTTT.

Comments on this clone: A junction boundary mismatches the germline segment, possibly from a read error. V and J are TRBV7-9 and TRBJ1-5; no clear D gene. The CDR3 contains 12 residues. Germline CDR1 reads SEHNR; CDR2 reads FQNEAQ (reference sequence). The CDR3 bases are TGTTCCAGCAGCTTAGGCGGGCAGCCCCAGCATTTT. Amino acid sequence: CSSSLGGQPQHF. Using reference TRBV7-9 and TRBJ1-5 for the parts outside the CDR3, the full variable domain is DTGVSQNPRHKITKRGQNVTFRCDPISEHNRLYWYRQTLGQGPEFLTYFQNEAQLEKSRLLSDRFSAERPKGSFSTLEIQRTEQGDSAMYLCSSSLGGQPQHFGDGTRLSIL.

This clone occurred a few times. Here the CDR3 reads CASSLLGQGINYGYTF. The CDR3 nucleotides are TGTGCCAGCAGCTTGCTGGGACAGGGAATAAACTATGGCTACACCTTC. The rearrangement links TRBV5-4 to TRBJ1-2, with 9 bases that match TRBD1. The germline V gene has CDR1 SGHNT and CDR2 YYREEE (reference sequence). The V and J ends lost 1 base and 2 bases, in that order; junction bases with no gene match: 6. The CDR3 runs 16 residues.

This chain joins TRBV5-1 and TRBJ2-2; TRBD2 is a possible D gene (6 bases). V dropped 6 bases and J dropped 6 bases, with 15 bases sitting between them. This CDR3 has 14 residues. From germline, CDR1 is SGHRS and CDR2 YFSETQ. As DNA, the CDR3 is TGCGCCAGCACGGTGGAGGGGCGGGCCGGGGAGCTGTTTTTT. This encodes CASTVEGRAGELFF.

The table lists this clone with a count of one. This chain connects TRBV27 to TRBJ1-4; tentative D call: TRBD1 (6 bases). The CDR3 length is 14 residues. CDR1 and CDR2 (germline): MNHEY, SMNVEV (reference sequence). The V gene lost 9 bases and the J gene lost 4 bases, with 15 bases spanning the gap. The CDR3 reads CARTKGHLNEKLFF. The CDR3, as DNA: TGTGCCAGGACAAAGGGACACCTTAATGAAAAACTGTTTTTT.

This sequence joins TRBV6-1 and TRBJ2-3; D is ambiguous. V dropped 4 bases and J dropped 6 bases, with 8 bases sitting between them. This CDR3 contains 12 residues. Germline CDR1 is MNHNS and CDR2 is SASEGT. DNA for the CDR3: TGTGCCAGCAGTGTGAACTGGGATACGCAGTATTTT. Its translation is CASSVNWDTQYF.

The chain carries TRBV7-2 and TRBJ2-5; tentatively, D is TRBD1 (5 bases). The germline V gene has CDR1 SGHTA and CDR2 FQGNSA. The CDR3 is made up of 14 amino acids. V dropped 3 bases and J dropped 5 bases, with 13 bases sitting between them. CDR3 nucleotide sequence: TGTGCCAGCAGCTTGGTAAGGGGCCGGGAGACCCAGTACTTC. Protein: CASSLVRGRETQYF.

V usage is TRBV29-1 and J usage is TRBJ1-3; the D gene is possibly TRBD1 (6 bases). The CDR3 is 16 amino acids. The germline V and J ends were trimmed by 3 bases and 0 bases, with 15 bases remaining between them. Germline CDR1 is SQVTM and CDR2 is ANQGSEA. The chain's CDR3 is CSVELQGLSSGNTIYF. The DNA for the CDR3 is TGCAGCGTTGAGTTACAGGGCCTCTCCTCTGGAAACACCATATATTTT.

The chain couples TRBV21-1 to TRBJ2-7; the D call of TRBD2 is as the table states it, not checked on the DNA. TRBV21-1 is a pseudogene locus. This CDR3 is 13 amino acids long. The CDR3 bases are TGTGCCAGCAGCCCGGGACTGAAGTACGAGCAGTACTTC. It is translated as CASSPGLKYEQYF.

The chain combines TRBV4-1 with TRBJ1-1; possibly TRBD1 for D (5 bases). V was shortened by 3 bases and J by 0 bases, with 17 bases between the two germline ends. CDR1 and CDR2 from the germline V gene are MGHRA and YSYEKL. This CDR3 has 17 residues. The CDR3 sequence is CASSHAGGWAMNTEAFF. The CDR3 DNA reads as TGCGCCAGCAGCCACGCTGGGGGGTGGGCCATGAACACTGAAGCTTTCTTT.

The V gene is TRBV7-9, the J gene TRBJ2-3, with 7 nucleotides matching TRBD2. This CDR3 is built from 14 residues. Trimming removed 6 bases from V and 2 bases from J; junction bases left unmatched: 5. Germline CDR1 SEHNR, CDR2 FQNEAQ (reference sequence). CDR3 region: CASRREPNTDTQYF. The CDR3 region has the DNA TGTGCCAGCAGGCGGGAGCCGAACACAGATACGCAGTATTTT.

Note on this clone: The CDR3 end shows no conserved phenylalanine or tryptophan, and so a read error is likely. V usage is TRBV4-1 and J usage is TRBJ2-3; a possible D gene is TRBD2 (5 bases). Germline V gene sequence: CDR1 MGHRA, CDR2 YSYEKL. Trimming took 1 base from V and 4 from J, leaving 12 bases between them. The CDR3 is 15 residues long. This CDR3 reads CASSQAPDSADTQYL. The DNA for the CDR3 is TGCGCCAGCAGCCAAGCCCCGGACTCCGCAGATACGCAGTATCTT.

This chain uses TRBV6-5 with TRBJ2-1; possibly TRBD2 for D (6 bases). V gave up 6 bases and J gave up 8 bases, with 14 bases separating them. CDR3 length: 13 amino acids. Germline assignment: CDR1 MNHEY and CDR2 SVGAGI. The DNA of the CDR3 is TGTGCCAGCAGAGGTGGAGGGACGGATGAGCAGTTCTTC. Translated: CASRGGGTDEQFF.

V gene TRBV7-2 combines with J gene TRBJ2-7; D might be TRBD2 (6 bases). V lost 5 bases and J 5 bases, leaving 13 bases between the germline ends. CDR3 length equals 13 residues. CDR1 and CDR2 (germline): SGHTA, FQGNSA. For the CDR3, the DNA is TGTGCCAGCAGCAGGAGGGCGGAGGACGAGCAGTACTTC. Encoded protein: CASSRRAEDEQYF.

V is TRBV7-9 and J is TRBJ2-5; D unresolved. The germline V gene encodes CDR1 SEHNR and CDR2 FQNEAQ (reference sequence). The CDR3 covers 14 residues. V gave up 5 bases and J gave up 4 bases, with 14 bases separating them. In DNA form, the CDR3 reads TGTGCCAGCAGCACTCCGGTCTCTCGAGAGACCCAGTACTTC. The encoded protein is CASSTPVSRETQYF.

The chain has TRBV6-5 and TRBJ1-1, with D tentatively TRBD1 (6 bases). Germline V gene lookup returns CDR1 MNHEY and CDR2 SVGAGI. Trimming left V 4 bases short and J 6 bases short, with 12 bases between. This CDR3 has 13 amino acids. CDR3 in DNA: TGTGCCAGCAGTTGGGGGCTAGGCGCTGAAGCTTTCTTT. This codes for CASSWGLGAEAFF.

This clone was recorded once. This chain uses TRBV20-1 with TRBJ2-7; D unclear. Germline lookup yields CDR1 DFQATT and CDR2 SNEGSKA (reference sequence). CDR3 size: 11 residues. V lost 5 bases, J lost 3 bases, and 8 bases lay in between. Written as DNA, the CDR3 is TGCAGTGCTCAGGATATCTACGAGCAGTACTTC. Translating it yields CSAQDIYEQYF.

The V call is TRBV29-1, the J call TRBJ1-2; tentative D call: TRBD1 (5 bases). Germline V gives CDR1 SQVTM, CDR2 ANQGSEA. This CDR3 is built from 12 residues. V was pared by 7 bases and J by 0 bases, with 9 bases between. The CDR3 DNA sequence: TGCAGCGCCGCGACAGCTAACTATGGCTACACCTTC. This translates into CSAATANYGYTF.

This clone was detected only once. The chain carries TRBV29-1 and TRBJ1-1, with D possibly TRBD1 on 5 matching bases. Trimming took off 4 bases at V and 5 bases at J, with 8 bases between the two ends. The CDR3 is 11 residues long. The germline V gene has CDR1 SQVTM and CDR2 ANQGSEA. CDR3 sequence (DNA): TGCAGCGTTGGGGGGGATACTGAAGCTTTCTTT. This codes for CSVGGDTEAFF.

The chain carries TRBV27 and TRBJ2-5; 7 positions agree with TRBD1. Trimming removed 4 bases from V and 2 bases from J; junction bases left unmatched: 4. This CDR3 comprises 14 residues. CDR1 and CDR2 from the germline V gene are MNHEY and SMNVEV (reference sequence). The CDR3: CASSSTGVQETQYF. The CDR3, as DNA: TGTGCCAGCAGTTCTACAGGGGTTCAAGAGACCCAGTACTTC.

This chain uses TRBV5-6 with TRBJ2-2; no clear D. In germline, CDR1 is SGHDT, CDR2 YYEEEE. This CDR3 has 16 residues. Trimming removed 3 bases at V and 0 bases at J, with 12 bases between. The CDR3 protein is CASSSLQLSNTGELFF. Here the CDR3 DNA reads TGTGCCAGCAGCTCGCTCCAACTTTCGAACACCGGGGAGCTGTTTTTT.

The genes are TRBV28 and TRBJ2-2; 10 nucleotides match TRBD2. Trimming cost V 6 bases and J 4 bases; bases outside gene matches: 5. Per germline, CDR1 MDHEN and CDR2 SYDVKM. This CDR3 is 15 amino acids long. The CDR3 sequence: CASRTSGFLTGELFF. The CDR3 DNA is TGTGCCAGCAGGACTAGCGGGTTTCTCACCGGGGAGCTGTTTTTT.

This chain connects TRBV4-3 to TRBJ1-2; perhaps TRBD1 as D (5 bases). The CDR3 runs to 17 residues. CDR1 LGHNA and CDR2 YSLEER come from the germline V gene. V was clipped by 4 bases and J by 1 base, with 19 bases between them. CDR3 sequence (DNA): TGCGCCAGCAGCCGAATTGGGTCGGGGGTCGATAACTATGGCTACACCTTC. Encoded protein: CASSRIGSGVDNYGYTF.